This TCR beta chain was captured by sequencing in a study of blood T cell repertoires in COVID-19. Study at large: Researchers got acute and convalescent COVID-19 samples from the United States, Italy and Spain. Sources were T cells, B-cell-depleted T cells, or PBMCs; the material itself was cDNA or gDNA.

Seattle researchers signed up patients amid active infection and tracked them longitudinally. In germline, CDR1 is MDHEN, CDR2 SYDVKM. The V end lost 8 bases, the J end lost 5 bases, and 13 bases lay between the germline ends. The CDR3 is 12 residues long. Original methodology: Nucleated cell counts were estimated from reference gene primer amplification. Profiling relied on immunoSEQ multiplex PCR, and the TCRdb table lists in-frame clones only, not all of them. That table gives V, J and clone size, and the DNA gave D and trimming. Seen here are about 210,000 clones, about 80% observed once, and the top ten hold 7.8%.

This chain connects TRBV28 to TRBJ2-7, with a weak D call TRBD1 (5 bases). The receptor was isolated from a woman of 80 years or more with COVID-19, enrolled during active disease. The sample was peripheral blood. The CDR3 coding sequence is TGTGCCAGCGCAGGGTCGGTCAACGAGCAGTACTTC. Translating it yields CASAGSVNEQYF.